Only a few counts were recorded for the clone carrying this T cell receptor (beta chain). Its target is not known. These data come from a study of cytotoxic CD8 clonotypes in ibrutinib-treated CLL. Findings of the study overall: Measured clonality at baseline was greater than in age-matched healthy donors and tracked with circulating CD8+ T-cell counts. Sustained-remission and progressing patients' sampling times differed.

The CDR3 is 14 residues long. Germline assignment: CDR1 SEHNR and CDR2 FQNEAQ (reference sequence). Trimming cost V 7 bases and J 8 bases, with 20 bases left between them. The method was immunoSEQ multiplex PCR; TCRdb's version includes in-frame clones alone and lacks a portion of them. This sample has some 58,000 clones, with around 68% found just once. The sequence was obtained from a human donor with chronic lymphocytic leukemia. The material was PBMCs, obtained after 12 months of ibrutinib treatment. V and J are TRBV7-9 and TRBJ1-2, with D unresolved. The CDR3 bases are TGTGCCAGCACCACTTCCCCGGGGTCTGCGGGCTACACCTTC. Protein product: CASTTSPGSAGYTF.